The 17 T cell receptor beta chains presented below share a single source sample, sequenced in a study of blood T cell repertoires in COVID-19. The method was immunoSEQ multiplex PCR; TCRdb's version includes in-frame clones alone and lacks a portion of them. The data hold around 300,000 clones, with nearly 90% observed a single time. The sequenced material came from PBMCs or T cells enriched from blood (not recorded which). These receptors were collected from a woman under 30 with acute COVID-19.

This clone was observed a few times. The chain employs TRBV19 and TRBJ2-7, with D perhaps TRBD2 (6 bases). Trimming shortened V by 3 bases and J by 12 bases, and 15 bases separated the two germline ends. CDR1 and CDR2 from the germline V gene are LNHDA and SQIVND (reference sequence). CDR3 size: 12 residues. CDR3 in amino acids: CASSINRDLGYF. In nucleotides, the CDR3 is TGTGCCAGTAGTATTAACCGGGACTTGGGGTACTTC.

This sequence joins TRBV21-1 and TRBJ2-7; the table's D gene call, TRBD1, was not cross checked with the DNA. TRBV21-1 is described as a pseudogene. This CDR3 has 13 amino acids. The CDR3 is CASSKGNSYEQYF. CDR3 DNA: TGTGCCAGCAGCAAGGGCAACTCCTACGAGCAGTACTTC.

This clone was seen a single time. The CDR3 is CSVGATLYTDTQYF. The CDR3 DNA reads TGCAGCGTTGGGGCTACATTATACACAGATACGCAGTATTTT. The gene calls are TRBV29-1 and TRBJ2-3; D gene uncertain. There are 14 residues in the CDR3. Per the germline V gene, CDR1 is SQVTM and CDR2 is ANQGSEA. V was shortened by 4 bases and J by 2 bases, with 13 bases between the two germline ends.

This clone has just one count. The genes are TRBV18 and TRBJ2-3; 11 bases line up with TRBD2. The CDR3 is 15 amino acids. The V segment lost 5 bases and the J segment 5 bases; nucleotides outside the gene matches: 6. Germline V gives CDR1 KGHSH, CDR2 LQKENI. CDR3 nucleotide sequence: TGTGCCAGCTCAGTCACTAGCGGGAGTTTAGATACGCAGTATTTT. It encodes CASSVTSGSLDTQYF.

This clone was found once. This chain uses TRBV15 with TRBJ2-7, with D possibly TRBD1 on 6 matching bases. The CDR3 loop spans 14 amino acids. Germline CDR1 is LNHNV and CDR2 is YYDKDF (reference sequence). V was trimmed by 3 bases and J by 5 bases, leaving 14 bases between them. CDR3: CATSRTDRSNEQYF. As DNA, the CDR3 is TGTGCCACCAGCAGGACGGACAGATCGAACGAGCAGTACTTC.

This chain links TRBV2 with TRBJ1-4; 8 bases fit TRBD1. Germline V gene data show CDR1 as SNHLY and CDR2 as FYNNEI. The CDR3 is 15 amino acids. The junction had 4 bases not matched to a gene; V was cut back by 5 bases and J by 2 bases. CDR3 region: CASSLTGVTNEKLFF. Here the CDR3 DNA reads TGTGCCAGCAGTTTGACAGGGGTCACTAATGAAAAACTGTTTTTT.

The chain has TRBV18 and TRBJ1-4, with D hard to call. Trimming shortened V by 3 bases and J by 7 bases, and 9 bases separated the two germline ends. The CDR3 extends over 13 amino acids. In germline, CDR1 is KGHSH, CDR2 LQKENI. CDR3 sequence: CASSPNLSEKLFF. CDR3 nucleotides: TGTGCCAGCTCACCGAACCTCAGTGAAAAACTGTTTTTT.

This clone was seen a single time. This chain joins TRBV2 and TRBJ2-5, with TRBD2 as a possible D gene (5 bases). Germline CDR1 SNHLY, CDR2 FYNNEI. Trimming removed 7 bases at V and 3 bases at J, with 12 bases between. This CDR3 has 13 residues. CDR3 in amino acids: CASIPDSEETQYF. DNA for the CDR3: TGTGCCAGCATTCCGGACTCGGAAGAGACCCAGTACTTC.

This chain uses TRBV6-5 with TRBJ1-4, with 7 bases aligning to TRBD1. The germline V gene encodes CDR1 MNHEY and CDR2 SVGAGI. V shed 6 bases, J shed 5 bases, and the junction held 9 bases outside the gene matches. The CDR3 covers 15 residues. The CDR3 here is CASRATGTANEKLFF. CDR3 bases: TGTGCCAGCAGGGCGACCGGGACAGCGAATGAAAAACTGTTTTTT.

This chain connects TRBV19 to TRBJ1-5; D call uncertain. There are 14 residues in the CDR3. Germline CDR1 and CDR2: LNHDA and SQIVND (reference sequence). Trimming removed 3 bases at V and 3 bases at J, with 9 bases between. CDR3 nucleotides: TGTGCCAGTAGTATGAGAGACACCAATCAGCCCCAGCATTTT. This codes for CASSMRDTNQPQHF.

The rearrangement uses TRBV19 and TRBJ1-1; the match to TRBD1 covers 8 bases. CDR3 length: 16 residues. The junction had 8 bases not matched to a gene; V was cut back by 3 bases and J by 2 bases. Germline CDR1 reads LNHDA; CDR2 reads SQIVND (reference sequence). The CDR3 coding sequence is TGTGCCAGTAGTATGAGGCAGGGGGCATTCAACACTGAAGCTTTCTTT. Translated: CASSMRQGAFNTEAFF.

The chain recombines TRBV5-4 with TRBJ2-3; 10 nucleotides align to TRBD2. CDR1 and CDR2 from the germline V gene are SGHNT and YYREEE (reference sequence). V gave up 5 bases and J gave up 4 bases; unmatched junction bases: 4. The CDR3 is made up of 14 amino acids. The CDR3 coding sequence is TGTGCCAGCAGACCTAGCGGGAGCTCAGATACGCAGTATTTT. This encodes CASRPSGSSDTQYF.

This chain uses TRBV5-1 with TRBJ2-7, with D possibly matching TRBD1 (5 bases). The V gene's germline CDR1 is SGHRS and CDR2 YFSETQ. The CDR3 runs 14 residues. Trimming took off 4 bases at V and 4 bases at J, with 15 bases between the two ends. CDR3 nucleotide sequence: TGCGCCAGCAGCATCCAGGGCACGTCTTACGAGCAGTACTTC. Its protein is CASSIQGTSYEQYF.

As regards this clone: A read error may produce the germline difference seen at one junction end. The chain has TRBV15 and TRBJ2-1, with 16 bases aligning to TRBD2. Germline loops: CDR1 LNHNV, CDR2 YYDKDF (reference sequence). The CDR3 covers 17 residues. CDR3 bases: TGTGCCACCAGCAGACCAAAGGAAACCGGGACTAGCGGGAGGGAGGTCTTC. This gives the protein CATSRPKETGTSGREVF.

The chain recombines TRBV11-2 with TRBJ2-1, with a possible D match to TRBD1 (8 bases). Germline V gene sequence: CDR1 SGHAT, CDR2 FQNNGV. Between the trimmed V and J ends, which lost 4 bases and 7 bases, there was a span of 20 bases. This CDR3 has 16 residues. CDR3 sequence (DNA): TGTGCCAGCAGCTGGAATGGACAGGGAGGGTTAAATGAGCAGTTCTTC. As protein: CASSWNGQGGLNEQFF.

The V gene is TRBV30, the J gene TRBJ1-4; D remains ambiguous. Germline V CDR1 and CDR2: GTSNPN, SVGIG (reference sequence). V was trimmed by 3 bases and J by 7 bases, leaving 12 bases between them. The CDR3 extends over 13 amino acids. CDR3 sequence: CAWRRRKGEKLFF. DNA for the CDR3: TGTGCCTGGAGAAGGAGGAAAGGTGAAAAACTGTTTTTT. The whole variable domain, filled in from reference TRBV30 and TRBJ1-4, reads SQTIHQWPATLVQPVGSPLSLECTVEGTSNPNLYWYRQAAGRGLQLLFYSVGIGQISSEVPQNLSASRPQDRQFILSSKKLLLSDSGFYLCAWRRRKGEKLFFGSGTQLSVL.

The chain combines TRBV7-9 with TRBJ2-3; 7 bases fit TRBD2. This CDR3 contains 17 residues. Losses at the gene ends were 0 bases for V and 5 bases for J; bases not matched to a gene: 11. Germline CDR1 reads SEHNR; CDR2 reads FQNEAQ (reference sequence). The CDR3 DNA sequence: TGTGCCAGCAGCTTAGCGGGGACGGGAGGCCTGGGAGATACGCAGTATTTT. This sequence encodes CASSLAGTGGLGDTQYF.